This passage covers 15 T cell receptor beta chains from one sample sequenced in a study of T-cell reconstitution after alpha-beta-depleted transplantation in children. Unique molecular identifiers were built into the TCRbeta library. MiXCR, run by TCRdb on the PCR reads, gives a single entry per CDR3 protein. The sample lists 250,000 to 350,000 distinct CDR3 sequences, around 25% occurring once. The starting material was PBMCs, mostly from graft donor cells, obtained 180 days after TCRalphabeta/CD19-depleted stem cell transplant. The source is a male patient aged 10 to 17 who had a stem cell transplant for acute lymphoblastic leukemia, so the T cells may come from the graft donor.

This clonotype turned up a few times. The CDR3 spells CASSHKPGQGWNSNQPQHF. DNA for the CDR3: TGTGCCAGCAGTCACAAACCGGGACAGGGGTGGAATAGCAATCAGCCCCAGCATTTT. V is TRBV27 and J is TRBJ1-5, with TRBD1 matching 10 bases. Losses at the gene ends were 5 bases for V and 0 bases for J; bases not matched to a gene: 13. This CDR3 spans 19 amino acids. Germline CDR1 MNHEY, CDR2 SMNVEV (reference sequence).

CDR3 in amino acids: CASSLDGQGSSYEQYF. The CDR3, as DNA: TGCGCCAGCAGCTTAGATGGGCAGGGGAGTTCCTACGAGCAGTACTTC. The gene calls are TRBV5-1 and TRBJ2-7; the D gene is possibly TRBD1 (6 bases). This CDR3 comprises 16 residues. Germline CDR1 is SGHRS and CDR2 is YFSETQ. Deletions cut 2 bases from V and 1 base from J, with 16 bases between.

This clonotype was seen ten or more times. V gene TRBV6-5 combines with J gene TRBJ2-7; D may be TRBD1 (5 bases). The CDR3 extends over 13 amino acids. V was clipped by 2 bases and J by 2 bases, with 7 bases between them. Germline V CDR1 and CDR2: MNHEY, SVGAGI. The CDR3 sequence is CASSYTTAYEQYF. CDR3 coding DNA: TGTGCCAGCAGTTACACGACAGCCTACGAGCAGTACTTC.

This clonotype appeared a few times. This chain connects TRBV10-3 to TRBJ2-1; 16 positions agree with TRBD2. The germline gives CDR1 ENHRY, CDR2 SYGVKD. Trimming at V came to 6 bases and at J to 8 bases, leaving 1 base not matched to a gene. This CDR3 comprises 14 residues. CDR3 protein: CAIRGLAGGDEQFF. In DNA, the CDR3 is TGTGCCATCAGGGGACTAGCGGGAGGGGATGAGCAGTTCTTC.

V usage is TRBV19 and J usage is TRBJ1-2; D ambiguous. The CDR3 is 11 amino acids. V was shortened by 5 bases and J by 7 bases, with 8 bases between the two germline ends. Per the germline V gene, CDR1 is LNHDA and CDR2 is SQIVND (reference sequence). CDR3 sequence (DNA): TGTGCCAGTAGTGACCGGGTTGGCTACACCTTC. Protein product: CASSDRVGYTF.

About this clonotype: A read error may produce the germline difference seen at one junction end. In DNA form, the CDR3 reads TGCTGTGCTAGAGATGTGACTAGCGGGAGAAAGTATTCATACTACGAGCAGTACTTC. This translates into CCARDVTSGRKYSYYEQYF. This chain links TRBV20-1 with TRBJ2-7, with 12 positions matching TRBD2. In germline, CDR1 is DFQATT, CDR2 SNEGSKA (reference sequence). This CDR3 is 19 amino acids long.

This clonotype was detected only a few times. V is TRBV7-8 and J is TRBJ2-7; 9 bases line up with TRBD1. The CDR3 length is 15 residues. J lost 4 bases, V lost 4 bases, and 8 bases had no gene match. Per germline, CDR1 SGHVS and CDR2 FQNEAQ. The CDR3 DNA sequence: TGTGCCAGCAGCTCCCCGGGGACAGGGAGGTACGAGCAGTACTTC. This codes for CASSSPGTGRYEQYF.

The V and J genes are TRBV7-3 and TRBJ2-7; D possibly corresponds to TRBD2 (5 bases). The CDR3 is made up of 16 amino acids. V was clipped by 2 bases and J by 5 bases, with 19 bases between them. CDR1 and CDR2 from the germline V gene are SGHTA and FQGTGA. Here the CDR3 reads CASSLLRLEGENEQYF. The CDR3 coding sequence is TGTGCCAGCAGCTTACTCCGTCTTGAGGGAGAGAACGAGCAGTACTTC.

Only a few counts were recorded for this clonotype. The rearrangement joins TRBV12-3 or TRBV12-4 to TRBJ2-7, with 7 nucleotides matching TRBD1. The CDR3 totals 15 residues. With V trimmed by 5 bases and J by 2 bases, 9 bases remained unmatched. The CDR3 nucleotides are TGTGCCAGCAGTCCTTCCGGGACAGCCGCCTACGAGCAGTACTTC. It is translated as CASSPSGTAAYEQYF.

This chain joins TRBV12-3 or TRBV12-4 and TRBJ2-3; the match to TRBD2 covers 10 bases. This CDR3 is 16 amino acids long. V dropped 6 bases and J dropped 3; count of bases not matched to a gene: 9. This CDR3 is CASRASGSIGTDTQYF. CDR3 in DNA: TGTGCCAGCAGGGCTAGCGGGAGTATCGGGACAGATACGCAGTATTTT.

The rearrangement uses TRBV13 and TRBJ2-1; no definite D call. The CDR3 sequence is 13 residues long. V shed 5 bases and J shed 7 bases, with 12 bases lying between them. Germline assignment: CDR1 PRHDT and CDR2 FYEKMQ (reference sequence). The CDR3 loop is CASSPTTGNEQFF. CDR3 in DNA: TGTGCCAGCAGCCCTACCACCGGTAATGAGCAGTTCTTC. Full variable domain (rest looked up from reference TRBV13 and TRBJ2-1): AAGVIQSPRHLIKEKRETATLKCYPIPRHDTVYWYQQGPGQDPQFLISFYEKMQSDKGSIPDRFSAQQFSDYHSELNMSSLELGDSALYFCASSPTTGNEQFFGPGTRLTVL.

The chain is built from TRBV5-1 and TRBJ2-2; the D gene could be TRBD1 or TRBD2 (5 bases each). The CDR3 extends over 14 amino acids. Germline V CDR1 and CDR2: SGHRS, YFSETQ. The V gene lost 4 bases and the J gene lost 7 bases, with 14 bases spanning the gap. Here the CDR3 DNA reads TGCGCCAGCAGCACAGGATCGGGGATCGGGGAGCTGTTTTTT. Amino acid sequence: CASSTGSGIGELFF.

J is TRBJ2-7 and V is TRBV5-1, with D possibly being TRBD1 or TRBD2 (5 bases each). The length of the CDR3 is 14 residues. From germline, CDR1 is SGHRS and CDR2 YFSETQ. The V gene lost 0 bases and the J gene lost 8 bases, with 15 bases spanning the gap. CDR3 residues: CASSLEGPPTKQYF. The CDR3 region has the DNA TGCGCCAGCAGCTTGGAGGGACCCCCTACGAAGCAGTACTTC.

In this sample, this clonotype turned up a few times. The genes are TRBV7-9 and TRBJ2-7, with TRBD2 identical over 8 bases. CDR1 SEHNR and CDR2 FQNEAQ come from the germline V gene (reference sequence). CDR3 length: 14 amino acids. Trimming removed 3 bases from V and 5 bases from J; junction bases left unmatched: 6. CDR3 sequence reads: CASSFTGGPHEQYF. DNA of the CDR3: TGTGCCAGCAGCTTTACGGGAGGGCCCCACGAGCAGTACTTC.

This clonotype showed up just a few times. This rearrangement joins TRBV5-1 to TRBJ2-3; 13 positions match TRBD2. The CDR3 spans 18 residues. V lost 0 bases and J lost 5; bases outside the gene matches: 9. The V gene's germline CDR1 is SGHRS and CDR2 YFSETQ. CDR3 amino acids: CASSLALLAGGPGDTQYF. The CDR3 DNA sequence: TGCGCCAGCAGCTTGGCTCTACTAGCGGGAGGGCCTGGAGATACGCAGTATTTT.